Presented here are 18 T cell receptor beta chains from one specimen sequenced in a study of radiotherapy plus CTLA-4 blockade in lung cancer. The method was immunoSEQ multiplex PCR; TCRdb's version includes in-frame clones alone and lacks a portion of them. Among 50,000 to 65,000 clones listed, 77% were seen once. Here the sequenced sample was peripheral blood, taken from a patient treated with radiotherapy plus ipilimumab. The receptors derive from a human donor with non-small cell lung cancer who had a partial response to radiotherapy plus ipilimumab.

The rearrangement links TRBV27 to TRBJ2-7; 10 bases are a match to TRBD1. Germline V gene data show CDR1 as MNHEY and CDR2 as SMNVEV (reference sequence). With 8 bases clipped from V and 1 base from J, the junction kept 2 bases outside the gene matches. There are 13 residues in the CDR3. The CDR3 bases are TGTGCCAGCTGGACAGGGGGGTCCTACGAGCAGTACTTC. It is translated as CASWTGGSYEQYF.

The V call is TRBV7-9, the J call TRBJ2-2, with a weak D call TRBD2 (6 bases). Trimming stripped 1 base from V and 1 base from J, with 10 bases between. The CDR3 is made up of 16 amino acids. From germline, CDR1 is SEHNR and CDR2 FQNEAQ (reference sequence). This CDR3 is CASSLVGGRNTGELFF. CDR3 DNA sequence: TGTGCCAGCAGCTTAGTGGGGGGAAGGAACACCGGGGAGCTGTTTTTT.

The chain couples TRBV5-1 to TRBJ2-3; maybe TRBD1 (6 bases). Germline CDR1 and CDR2: SGHRS and YFSETQ. V dropped 2 bases and J dropped 5 bases, with 6 bases sitting between them. The CDR3 has 12 residues. CDR3 DNA: TGCGCCAGCAGCTTACAGGGAGATACGCAGTATTTT. It is translated as CASSLQGDTQYF. Using reference TRBV5-1 and TRBJ2-3 for the parts outside the CDR3, the full variable domain is KAGVTQTPRYLIKTRGQQVTLSCSPISGHRSVSWYQQTPGQGLQFLFEYFSETQRNKGNFPGRFSGRQFSNSRSEMNVSTLELGDSALYLCASSLQGDTQYFGPGTRLTVL.

CDR3 region: CASTLLAGGRSSQYF. CDR3 in DNA: TGTGCCAGCACCTTGCTAGCGGGGGGGCGATCGTCGCAGTATTTT. The chain uses TRBV6-6 and TRBJ2-3, with TRBD2 identical over 12 bases. CDR3 length equals 15 residues. Unmatched junction bases numbered 12, after V lost 7 bases and J lost 10 bases. Per the germline V gene, CDR1 is MNHNY and CDR2 is SVGAGI (reference sequence).

J is TRBJ1-4 and V is TRBV5-1, with a weak D call TRBD1 (6 bases). Trimming took off 1 base at V and 4 bases at J, with 8 bases between the two ends. The length of the CDR3 is 14 residues. Per the germline V gene, CDR1 is SGHRS and CDR2 is YFSETQ. The CDR3 loop is CASSLLQGNEKLFF. The CDR3 DNA follows: TGCGCCAGCAGCTTGTTACAGGGTAATGAAAAACTGTTTTTT.

The chain carries TRBV12-5 and TRBJ2-7, with D maybe TRBD1 (5 bases). V was shortened by 0 bases and J by 7 bases, with 10 bases between the two germline ends. There are 13 residues in the CDR3. Germline V lookup: CDR1 LGHNT, CDR2 FRNRAP. The CDR3 nucleotides read TGTGCTAGTGGTTTGGTACCAGGGCTGGAGCAGTACTTC. Protein product: CASGLVPGLEQYF.

The J gene is TRBJ2-2, the V gene TRBV19, with 7 nucleotides matching TRBD1. The CDR3 has 13 residues. Looked up from germline, CDR1 is LNHDA and CDR2 is SQIVND (reference sequence). The V segment lost 9 bases and the J segment 6 bases; nucleotides outside the gene matches: 7. The CDR3 coding sequence is TGTGCCAGCGACAGGGACGGGGCCGGGGAGCTGTTTTTT. Protein: CASDRDGAGELFF. The variable domain in full, with the rest retrieved from reference TRBV19 and TRBJ2-2, is DGGITQSPKYLFRKEGQNVTLSCEQNLNHDAMYWYRQDPGQGLRLIYYSQIVNDFQKGDIAEGYSVSREKKESFPLTVTSAQKNPTAFYLCASDRDGAGELFFGEGSRLTVL.

The chain employs TRBV7-7 and TRBJ2-1, with 11 bases lining up with TRBD2. The CDR3 extends over 16 amino acids. The trim removed 1 base at V and 4 bases at J, leaving 3 bases unmatched. The V gene's germline CDR1 is SSHAT and CDR2 FNYEAQ (reference sequence). This CDR3 is CASSLGLAGGYNEQFF. CDR3 DNA sequence: TGTGCCAGCAGCTTAGGGTTAGCGGGGGGGTACAATGAGCAGTTCTTC.

The V gene is TRBV5-1, the J gene TRBJ2-1, with 7 bases lining up with TRBD1. V shed 3 bases, J shed 4 bases, and the junction held 10 bases outside the gene matches. Germline CDR1 SGHRS, CDR2 YFSETQ. The CDR3 contains 16 residues. The CDR3 nucleotides read TGCGCCAGCAGCTCGGGTGACAGGGATAGGTACAATGAGCAGTTCTTC. Translating gives CASSSGDRDRYNEQFF.

A few counts support this clone. The chain couples TRBV27 to TRBJ2-7; 8 positions agree with TRBD1. This CDR3 is 13 amino acids long. J lost 1 base, V lost 6 bases, and 2 bases had no gene match. CDR1 and CDR2 (germline): MNHEY, SMNVEV (reference sequence). The CDR3 protein is CASRRQGSYEQYF. CDR3 in DNA: TGTGCCAGCAGACGACAGGGGTCCTACGAGCAGTACTTC.

CDR3 DNA sequence: TGTGCCAGCAGTGCCGAGGGAGGGAGCAATCAGCCCCAGCATTTT. Translation: CASSAEGGSNQPQHF. The chain couples TRBV6-1 to TRBJ1-5; unclear D gene. This CDR3 has 15 residues. Per the germline V gene, CDR1 is MNHNS and CDR2 is SASEGT. The V end lost 4 bases, the J end lost 1 base, and 11 bases lay between the germline ends.

This clone appeared once. In DNA, the CDR3 is TGTGCCAGCAGTCCGTTAGACAGGGTGAGGACAAGGGAGCAGTACTTC. Translating it yields CASSPLDRVRTREQYF. This chain uses TRBV28 with TRBJ2-5, with 7 positions matching TRBD1. Unmatched junction bases numbered 20, after V lost 5 bases and J lost 11 bases. This CDR3 region has 16 residues. Germline V gives CDR1 MDHEN, CDR2 SYDVKM. The complete variable domain, with remaining parts taken from reference TRBV28 and TRBJ2-5, reads DVKVTQSSRYLVKRTGEKVFLECVQDMDHENMFWYRQDPGLGLRLIYFSYDVKMKEKGDIPEGYSVSREKKERFSLILESASTNQTSMYLCASSPLDRVRTREQYFGPGTRLLVL.

The chain recombines TRBV18 with TRBJ2-3; 8 bases are shared with TRBD2. Germline CDR1 and CDR2: KGHSH and LQKENI. J gave up 0 bases and V 3 bases, and 8 bases lay outside the gene matches. This CDR3 has 17 amino acids. The CDR3 protein is CASSPLPAGGSTDTQYF. As DNA, the CDR3 is TGTGCCAGCTCACCCCTCCCGGCGGGGGGAAGCACAGATACGCAGTATTTT.

The rearrangement links TRBV27 to TRBJ2-7; D might be TRBD1 (5 bases). Trimming removed 5 bases at V and 3 bases at J, with 14 bases between. This CDR3 is 14 amino acids long. The V gene's germline CDR1 is MNHEY and CDR2 SMNVEV (reference sequence). CDR3 in DNA: TGTGCCAGCAGTCCGTTACCCAGGGTCTACGAGCAGTACTTC. Protein sequence: CASSPLPRVYEQYF.

This clone was counted between two and nine times. At the DNA level, this CDR3 is encoded by other sequences in the same sample as well. The chain combines TRBV28 with TRBJ1-1; D gene unclear. Germline CDR1 MDHEN, CDR2 SYDVKM. V was trimmed by 6 bases and J by 8 bases, leaving 10 bases between them. The CDR3 loop spans 11 amino acids. The CDR3 DNA reads TGTGCCAGCAGGGGGAGGCCGGAAGCTTTCTTT. Its translation: CASRGRPEAFF.

The chain carries TRBV7-2 and TRBJ2-5; 14 bases agree with TRBD2. V trimming: 3 bases; J trimming: 4 bases; junction bases outside the gene matches: 10. CDR1 is SGHTA, CDR2 FQGNSA, per germline. The CDR3 extends over 18 amino acids. The CDR3 DNA sequence: TGTGCCAGCAGCTTGCGACTAGCGGGGGGGCTGGGGGCAGAGACCCAGTACTTC. It is translated as CASSLRLAGGLGAETQYF.

The gene calls are TRBV29-1 and TRBJ2-1; 8 bases fit TRBD1. The CDR3 has 13 amino acids. CDR1 SQVTM and CDR2 ANQGSEA come from the germline V gene. Trimming took 4 bases from V and 6 from J; bases not matched to a gene: 5. The CDR3 sequence: CSVATGAPNEQFF. The DNA of the CDR3 is TGCAGCGTTGCGACAGGGGCCCCCAATGAGCAGTTCTTC.

This clone was counted a few times. The chain recombines TRBV6-5 with TRBJ2-2, with D possibly TRBD2 on 5 matching bases. V lost 6 bases, J lost 7 bases, and 9 bases lay in between. Germline lookup yields CDR1 MNHEY and CDR2 SVGAGI. The CDR3 is 12 residues long. CDR3 residues: CASRPGIGELFF. As DNA, the CDR3 is TGTGCCAGCAGGCCCGGGATCGGGGAGCTGTTTTTT.